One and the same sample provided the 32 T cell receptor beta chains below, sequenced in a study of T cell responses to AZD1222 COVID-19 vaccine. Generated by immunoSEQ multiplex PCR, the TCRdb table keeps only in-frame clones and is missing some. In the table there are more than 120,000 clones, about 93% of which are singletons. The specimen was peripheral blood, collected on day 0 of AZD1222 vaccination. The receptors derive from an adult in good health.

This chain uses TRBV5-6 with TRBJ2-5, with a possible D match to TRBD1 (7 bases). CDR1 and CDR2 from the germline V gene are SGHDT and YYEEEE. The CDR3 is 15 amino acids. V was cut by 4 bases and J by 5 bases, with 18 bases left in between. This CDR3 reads CASSAPGLRGETQYF. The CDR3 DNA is TGTGCCAGCAGCGCACCGGGACTCAGGGGGGAGACCCAGTACTTC.

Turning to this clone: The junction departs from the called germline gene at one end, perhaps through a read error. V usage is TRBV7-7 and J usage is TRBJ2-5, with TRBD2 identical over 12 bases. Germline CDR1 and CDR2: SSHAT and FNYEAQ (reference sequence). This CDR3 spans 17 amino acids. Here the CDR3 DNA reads TGTGCTAGCAGCGCAATCCCGACTAGCGGGGGCCGGGAGACCCAGTACTTC. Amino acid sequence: CASSAIPTSGGRETQYF. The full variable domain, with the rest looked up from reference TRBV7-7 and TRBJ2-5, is GAGVSQSPRYKVTKRGQDVTLRCDPISSHATLYWYQQALGQGPEFLTYFNYEAQPDKSGLPSDRFSAERPEGSISTLTIQRTEQRDSAMYRCASSAIPTSGGRETQYFGPGTRLLVL.

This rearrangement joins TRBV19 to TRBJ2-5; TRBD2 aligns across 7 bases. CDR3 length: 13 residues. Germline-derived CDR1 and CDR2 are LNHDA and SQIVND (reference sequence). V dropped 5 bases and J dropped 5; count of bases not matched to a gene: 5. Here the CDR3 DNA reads TGTGCCAGTAGTCCCAGGGAGGGGGAGACCCAGTACTTC. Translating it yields CASSPREGETQYF.

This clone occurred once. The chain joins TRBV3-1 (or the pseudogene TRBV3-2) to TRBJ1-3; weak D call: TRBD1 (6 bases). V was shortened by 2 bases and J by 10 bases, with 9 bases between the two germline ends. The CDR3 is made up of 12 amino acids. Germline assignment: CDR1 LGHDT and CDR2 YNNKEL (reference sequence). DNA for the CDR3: TGTGCCAGCAGCCAAAAGCAGGGGACCATATATTTT. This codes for CASSQKQGTIYF.

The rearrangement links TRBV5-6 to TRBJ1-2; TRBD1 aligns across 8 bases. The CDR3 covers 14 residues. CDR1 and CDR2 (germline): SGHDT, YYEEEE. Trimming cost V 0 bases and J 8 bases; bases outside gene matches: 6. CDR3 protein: CASSLGRGPWGYTF. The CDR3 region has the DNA TGTGCCAGCAGCTTGGGCAGGGGGCCTTGGGGCTACACCTTC. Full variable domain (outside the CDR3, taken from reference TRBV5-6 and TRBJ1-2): DAGVTQSPTHLIKTRGQQVTLRCSPKSGHDTVSWYQQALGQGPQFIFQYYEEEERQRGNFPDRFSGHQFPNYSSELNVNALLLGDSALYLCASSLGRGPWGYTFGSGTRLTVV.

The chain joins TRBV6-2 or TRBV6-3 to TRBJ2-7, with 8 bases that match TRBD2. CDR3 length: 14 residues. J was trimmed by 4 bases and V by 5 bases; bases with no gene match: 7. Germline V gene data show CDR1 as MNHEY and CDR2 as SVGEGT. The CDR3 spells CASSHRVAGYEQYF. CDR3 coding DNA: TGTGCCAGCAGTCACAGGGTAGCGGGATACGAGCAGTACTTC.

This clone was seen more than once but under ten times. In DNA, the CDR3 is TGTGCCAGCAGTTACTTTACGGACAAGACCTACGAGCAGTACTTC. It translates to CASSYFTDKTYEQYF. The rearrangement joins TRBV6-2 or TRBV6-3 to TRBJ2-7; possible D gene TRBD1, 5 bases. This CDR3 contains 15 residues. The V and J ends lost 1 base and 2 bases respectively, with 12 bases between them. Germline lookup yields CDR1 MNHEY and CDR2 SVGEGT.

CDR3 nucleotide sequence: TGTGCCAGCCGTCAGGGGTTAGGTCAGCCCCAGCATTTT. This codes for CASRQGLGQPQHF. This chain uses TRBV2 with TRBJ1-5; D might be TRBD1 (6 bases). Between the trimmed V and J ends, which lost 8 bases and 6 bases, there was a span of 14 bases. The CDR3 is 13 residues long. The germline V gene has CDR1 SNHLY and CDR2 FYNNEI.

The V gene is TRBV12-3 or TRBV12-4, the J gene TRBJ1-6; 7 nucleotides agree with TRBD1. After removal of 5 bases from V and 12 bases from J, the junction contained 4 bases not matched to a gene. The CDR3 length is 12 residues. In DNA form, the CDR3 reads TGTGCCAGCAGTCGACAGGGTGGACCCCTCCACTTT. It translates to CASSRQGGPLHF.

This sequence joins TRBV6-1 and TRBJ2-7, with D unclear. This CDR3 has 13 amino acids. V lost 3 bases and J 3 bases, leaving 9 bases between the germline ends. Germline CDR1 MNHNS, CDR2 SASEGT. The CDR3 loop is CASSEAENYEQYF. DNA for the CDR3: TGTGCCAGCAGTGAGGCCGAGAACTACGAGCAGTACTTC.

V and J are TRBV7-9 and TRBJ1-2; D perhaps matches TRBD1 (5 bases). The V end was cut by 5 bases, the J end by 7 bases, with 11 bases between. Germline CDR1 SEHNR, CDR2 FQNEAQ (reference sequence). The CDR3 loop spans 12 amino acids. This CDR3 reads CASSPGAGGYTF. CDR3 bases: TGTGCCAGCAGCCCCGGGGCCGGTGGCTACACCTTC. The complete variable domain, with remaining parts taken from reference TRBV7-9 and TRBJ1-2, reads DTGVSQNPRHKITKRGQNVTFRCDPISEHNRLYWYRQTLGQGPEFLTYFQNEAQLEKSRLLSDRFSAERPKGSFSTLEIQRTEQGDSAMYLCASSPGAGGYTFGSGTRLTVV.

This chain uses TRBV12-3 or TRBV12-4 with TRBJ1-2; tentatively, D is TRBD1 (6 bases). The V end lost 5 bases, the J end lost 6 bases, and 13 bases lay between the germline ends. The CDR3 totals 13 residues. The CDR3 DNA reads TGTGCCAGCAGTCTGACAGGCGCCCATGGCTACACCTTC. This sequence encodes CASSLTGAHGYTF.

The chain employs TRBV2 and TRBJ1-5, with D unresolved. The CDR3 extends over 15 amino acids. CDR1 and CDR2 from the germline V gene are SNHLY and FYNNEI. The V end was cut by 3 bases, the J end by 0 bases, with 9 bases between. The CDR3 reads CASSDLPHSNQPQHF. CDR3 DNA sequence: TGTGCCAGCAGTGATCTTCCCCATAGCAATCAGCCCCAGCATTTT.

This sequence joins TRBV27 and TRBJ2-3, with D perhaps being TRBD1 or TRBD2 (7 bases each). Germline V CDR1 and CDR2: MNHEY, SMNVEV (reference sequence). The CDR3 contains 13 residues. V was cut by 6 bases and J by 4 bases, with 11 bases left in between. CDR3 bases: TGTGCCAGCAGATCAGGGGGGGCAGATACGCAGTATTTT. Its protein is CASRSGGADTQYF.

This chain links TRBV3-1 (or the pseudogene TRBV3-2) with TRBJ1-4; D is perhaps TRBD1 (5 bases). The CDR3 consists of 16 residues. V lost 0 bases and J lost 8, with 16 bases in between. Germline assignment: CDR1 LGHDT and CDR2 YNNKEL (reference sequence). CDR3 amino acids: CASSQEWDGPREKLFF. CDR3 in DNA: TGTGCCAGCAGCCAAGAGTGGGACGGCCCGCGCGAAAAACTGTTTTTT.

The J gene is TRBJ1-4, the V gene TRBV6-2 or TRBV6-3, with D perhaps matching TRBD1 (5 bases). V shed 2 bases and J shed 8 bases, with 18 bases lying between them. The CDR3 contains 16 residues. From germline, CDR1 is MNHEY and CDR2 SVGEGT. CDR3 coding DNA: TGTGCCAGCAGTTACCGGGACCGGTTGGGGAAAGAAAAACTGTTTTTT. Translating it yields CASSYRDRLGKEKLFF.

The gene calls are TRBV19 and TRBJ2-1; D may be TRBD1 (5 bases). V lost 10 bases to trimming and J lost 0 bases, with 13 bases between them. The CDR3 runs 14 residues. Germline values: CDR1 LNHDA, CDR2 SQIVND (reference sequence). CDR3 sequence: CATSRQSSYNEQFF. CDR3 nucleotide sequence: TGTGCCACCTCAAGACAGAGCTCCTACAATGAGCAGTTCTTC.

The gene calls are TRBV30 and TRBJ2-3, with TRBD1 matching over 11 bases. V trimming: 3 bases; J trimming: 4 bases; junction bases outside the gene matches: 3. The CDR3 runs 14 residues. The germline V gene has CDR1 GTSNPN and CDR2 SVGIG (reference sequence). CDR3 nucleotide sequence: TGTGCCTGGAGGGACAGGGGGCGGTCAGATACGCAGTATTTT. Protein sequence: CAWRDRGRSDTQYF.

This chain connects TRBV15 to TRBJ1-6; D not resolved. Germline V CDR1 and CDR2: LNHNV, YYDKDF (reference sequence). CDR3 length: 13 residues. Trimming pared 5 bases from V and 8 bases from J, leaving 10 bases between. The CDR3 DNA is TGTGCCACCAGCCTGACGGAGTATTCACCCCTCCACTTT. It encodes CATSLTEYSPLHF.

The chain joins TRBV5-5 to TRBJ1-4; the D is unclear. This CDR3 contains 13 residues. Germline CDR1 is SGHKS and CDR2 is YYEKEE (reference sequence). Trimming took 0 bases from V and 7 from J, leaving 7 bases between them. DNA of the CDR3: TGTGCCAGCAGCTTGGCGGCGGGTGAAAAACTGTTTTTT. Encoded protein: CASSLAAGEKLFF.

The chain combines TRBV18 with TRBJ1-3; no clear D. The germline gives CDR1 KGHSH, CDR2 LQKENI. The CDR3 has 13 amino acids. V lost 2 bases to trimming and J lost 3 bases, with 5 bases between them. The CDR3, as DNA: TGTGCCAGCTCACCATCGGTTGGAAACACCATATATTTT. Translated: CASSPSVGNTIYF.

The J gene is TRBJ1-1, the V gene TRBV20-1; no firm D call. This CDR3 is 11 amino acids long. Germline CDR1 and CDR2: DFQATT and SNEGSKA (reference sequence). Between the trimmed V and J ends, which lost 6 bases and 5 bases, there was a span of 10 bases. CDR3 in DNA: TGCAGTGCACCGTTCCGGACTGAAGCTTTCTTT. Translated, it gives CSAPFRTEAFF.

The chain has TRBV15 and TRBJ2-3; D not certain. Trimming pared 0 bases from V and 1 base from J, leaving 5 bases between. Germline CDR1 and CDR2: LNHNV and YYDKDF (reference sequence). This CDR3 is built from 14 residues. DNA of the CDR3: TGTGCCACCAGCAGAGATGGGCGCACAGATACGCAGTATTTT. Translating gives CATSRDGRTDTQYF.

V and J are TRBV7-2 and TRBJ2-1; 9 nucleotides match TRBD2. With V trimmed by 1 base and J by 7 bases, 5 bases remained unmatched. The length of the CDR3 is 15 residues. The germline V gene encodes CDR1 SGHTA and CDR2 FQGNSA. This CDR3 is CASSLVAGEENEQFF. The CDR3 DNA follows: TGTGCCAGCAGCTTAGTAGCGGGAGAAGAAAATGAGCAGTTCTTC.

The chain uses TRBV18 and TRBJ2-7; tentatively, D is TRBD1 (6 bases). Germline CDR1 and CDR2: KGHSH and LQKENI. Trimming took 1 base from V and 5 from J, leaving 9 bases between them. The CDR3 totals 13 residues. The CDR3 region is CASSPRQDDEQYF. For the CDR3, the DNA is TGTGCCAGCTCACCACGACAGGATGACGAGCAGTACTTC. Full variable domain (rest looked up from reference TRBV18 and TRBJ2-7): NAGVMQNPRHLVRRRGQEARLRCSPMKGHSHVYWYRQLPEEGLKFMVYLQKENIIDESGMPKERFSAEFPKEGPSILRIQQVVRGDSAAYFCASSPRQDDEQYFGPGTRLTVT.

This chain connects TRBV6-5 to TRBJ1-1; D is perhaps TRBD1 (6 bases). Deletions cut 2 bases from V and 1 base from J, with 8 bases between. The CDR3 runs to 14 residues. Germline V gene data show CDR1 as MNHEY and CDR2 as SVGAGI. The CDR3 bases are TGTGCCAGCAGTTACCAACAGGGGAACACTGAAGCTTTCTTT. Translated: CASSYQQGNTEAFF.

CDR3 residues: CASSYYRGETQYF. DNA of the CDR3: TGTGCCAGCAGTTACTACCGTGGGGAGACCCAGTACTTC. The chain combines TRBV6-2 or TRBV6-3 with TRBJ2-5; no clear D gene. Trimming took off 1 base at V and 5 bases at J, with 8 bases between the two ends. The CDR3 sequence is 13 residues long. In germline, CDR1 is MNHEY, CDR2 SVGEGT.

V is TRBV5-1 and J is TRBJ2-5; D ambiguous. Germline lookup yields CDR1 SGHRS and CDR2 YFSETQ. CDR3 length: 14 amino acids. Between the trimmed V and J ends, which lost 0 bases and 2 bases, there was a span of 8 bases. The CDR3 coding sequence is TGCGCCAGCAGCTTGGGTTCAGAGCAAGAGACCCAGTACTTC. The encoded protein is CASSLGSEQETQYF.

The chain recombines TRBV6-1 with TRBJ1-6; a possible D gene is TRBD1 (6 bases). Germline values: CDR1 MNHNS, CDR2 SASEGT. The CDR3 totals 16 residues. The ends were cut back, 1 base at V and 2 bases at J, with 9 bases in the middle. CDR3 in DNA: TGTGCCAGCAGTGAAGGACCAGGGGCCTATAATTCACCCCTCCACTTT. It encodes CASSEGPGAYNSPLHF.

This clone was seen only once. CDR3 in DNA: TGTGCCAGCAGCGGTGACTTACCCGGGGAGCTGTTTTTT. Translated: CASSGDLPGELFF. The chain joins TRBV9 to TRBJ2-2, with no clear D. Trimming left V 3 bases short and J 6 bases short, with 9 bases between. Germline values: CDR1 SGDLS, CDR2 YYNGEE. CDR3 length equals 13 residues. Combining the CDR3 with reference TRBV9 and TRBJ2-2 gives the whole variable domain DSGVTQTPKHLITATGQRVTLRCSPRSGDLSVYWYQQSLDQGLQFLIQYYNGEERAKGNILERFSAQQFPDLHSELNLSSLELGDSALYFCASSGDLPGELFFGEGSRLTVL.

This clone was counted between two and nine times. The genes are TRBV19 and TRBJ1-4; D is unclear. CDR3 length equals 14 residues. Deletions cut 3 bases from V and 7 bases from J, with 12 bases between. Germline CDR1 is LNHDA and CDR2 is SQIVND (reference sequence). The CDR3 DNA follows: TGTGCCAGTAGTATTTCAGGTGGTGGTGAAAAACTGTTTTTT. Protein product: CASSISGGGEKLFF.

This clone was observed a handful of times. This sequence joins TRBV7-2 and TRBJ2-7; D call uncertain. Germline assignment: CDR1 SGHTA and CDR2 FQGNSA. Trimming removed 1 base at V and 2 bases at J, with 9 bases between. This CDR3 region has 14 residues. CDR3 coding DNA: TGTGCCAGCAGCTTAGGGCCGGGCCCCTACGAGCAGTACTTC. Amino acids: CASSLGPGPYEQYF.